Below, 15 T cell receptor beta chains from the same sample are listed, as sequenced in a study of T cells after yellow fever vaccination (dated by TCRdb to the late 2010s). Preparation of the library involved 5' RACE. The data were produced on an Illumina HiSeq 2500. TCRdb handled the public reads itself, with Q25 trimming in fastp and clone calling in MiXCR, and kept productive beta chains. Entries are consolidated by CDR3 protein sequence, retaining the most common genes and DNA. Here the sample has roughly 240,000 distinct CDR3 sequences; less than 7.5% occur a single time. In total, the top ten clones hold roughly 1% of the sample. The treatment or condition label for this specimen denotes: live attenuated yellow fever vaccine strain. This sample comprised CD4+ T cells sorted from PBMCs, obtained on the day of the yellow fever booster vaccination. The receptor set was obtained from a man aged 30 to 39 who received the YFV17D yellow fever vaccine.

This clonotype was seen a handful of times. The chain links TRBV6-6 to TRBJ2-5; D is undetermined. CDR3 length equals 13 residues. Trimming cost V 7 bases and J 5 bases, with 14 bases left between them. Germline lookup yields CDR1 MNHNY and CDR2 SVGAGI (reference sequence). DNA of the CDR3: TGTGCCAGCACAGGTGGCGAGGTGGAGACCCAGTACTTC. Amino acid sequence: CASTGGEVETQYF.

In its sample, this clonotype was seen many times. V and J are TRBV20-1 and TRBJ2-7, with D hard to call. Germline CDR1 is DFQATT and CDR2 is SNEGSKA (reference sequence). V shed 6 bases and J shed 0 bases, with 15 bases lying between them. CDR3 length: 14 residues. DNA of the CDR3: TGCAGTGCCCTACAGCTCCTTATCTCCTACGAGCAGTACTTC. Its protein product is CSALQLLISYEQYF.

The CDR3 region has the DNA TGTGCCTGGAGTGTAGGGACAGTCACAGATACGCAGTATTTT. Translated, it gives CAWSVGTVTDTQYF. The rearrangement links TRBV30 to TRBJ2-3; 7 bases align to TRBD1. V shed 0 bases, J shed 2 bases, and the junction held 2 bases outside the gene matches. The V gene's germline CDR1 is GTSNPN and CDR2 SVGIG (reference sequence). This CDR3 has 14 residues.

This clonotype was counted many times. The rearrangement uses TRBV5-4 and TRBJ2-2; D not certain. Germline V lookup: CDR1 SGHNT, CDR2 YYREEE (reference sequence). Trimming pared 4 bases from V and 5 bases from J, leaving 12 bases between. CDR3 size: 14 residues. CDR3 nucleotides: TGTGCCAGCAGCCAACCGGGTCGAACCGGGGAGCTGTTTTTT. It yields the protein CASSQPGRTGELFF.

As concerns this clonotype: Possible read error: a much larger clone is one base away. The chain carries TRBV10-1 and TRBJ2-1; maybe TRBD2 (6 bases). CDR1 WNHNN and CDR2 SYGVQD come from the germline V gene (reference sequence). The CDR3 is 16 amino acids. The V end was cut by 4 bases, the J end by 4 bases, with 17 bases between. CDR3 DNA sequence: TGCGCCAGCAGTGGGGGACTGAGCTGGGCTTACAATGAGCAGTTCTTC. Translation gives CASSGGLSWAYNEQFF.

This clonotype was recorded at least ten times. This chain connects TRBV5-1 to TRBJ2-2; D remains ambiguous. Deletions cut 4 bases from V and 0 bases from J, with 1 base between. The CDR3 sequence is 12 residues long. The germline CDR1 and CDR2 sequences are SGHRS and YFSETQ. CDR3 sequence: CASSPNTGELFF. DNA for the CDR3: TGCGCCAGCAGCCCGAACACCGGGGAGCTGTTTTTT.

V usage is TRBV20-1 and J usage is TRBJ1-3, with a possible D match to TRBD1 (5 bases). CDR1 and CDR2 from the germline V gene are DFQATT and SNEGSKA (reference sequence). CDR3 length equals 15 residues. V dropped 5 bases and J dropped 2 bases, with 16 bases sitting between them. This CDR3 is CSADAQGSPGNTIYF. CDR3 nucleotides: TGCAGTGCTGATGCTCAGGGTTCGCCTGGAAACACCATATATTTT.

A word on this clonotype: The missing conserved phenylalanine or tryptophan at the end of this CDR3 makes a read error likely. No DNA is shown, since the ends of the CDR3 on it are uncertain; the CDR3 is the one TCRdb lists. The V and J genes are TRBV20-1 and TRBJ2-1; the D call of TRBD1 is as the table states it, not checked on the DNA. CDR1 DFQATT and CDR2 SNEGSKA come from the germline V gene (reference sequence). The CDR3 is 12 amino acids in total, end residues counted. The CDR3 loop reads CSASVERGLPTT.

The chain uses TRBV20-1 and TRBJ2-1; D ambiguous. Trimming pared 0 bases from V and 0 bases from J, leaving 9 bases between. Germline CDR1 is DFQATT and CDR2 is SNEGSKA (reference sequence). The CDR3 spans 15 residues. In DNA, the CDR3 is TGCAGTGCTAGAGATCTTCGTAGCTCCTACAATGAGCAGTTCTTC. Translated, it gives CSARDLRSSYNEQFF.

The genes are TRBV12-3 or TRBV12-4 and TRBJ2-3; 7 bases line up with TRBD2. This CDR3 has 15 amino acids. V was clipped by 5 bases and J by 3 bases; unmatched bases: 8. CDR3: CASSPWDYQTDTQYF. CDR3 DNA: TGTGCCAGCAGTCCATGGGACTACCAGACAGATACGCAGTATTTT.

This clonotype has just one count. A read error may be the cause here, since a much bigger clone is one base away. The rearrangement joins TRBV13 to TRBJ1-1; D not resolved. Germline lookup yields CDR1 PRHDT and CDR2 FYEKMQ (reference sequence). The CDR3 has 14 amino acids. Trimming took 2 bases from V and 2 from J, leaving 9 bases between them. The CDR3 region has the DNA TGTGCCAGCAGCTTACAACGGGGTAACACTGAAGCTTTCTTT. Translation: CASSLQRGNTEAFF. The full variable domain, rest sourced from reference TRBV13 and TRBJ1-1, is AAGVIQSPRHLIKEKRETATLKCYPIPRHDTVYWYQQGPGQDPQFLISFYEKMQSDKGSIPDRFSAQQFSDYHSELNMSSLELGDSALYFCASSLQRGNTEAFFGQGTRLTVV.

The chain uses TRBV6-2 or TRBV6-3 and TRBJ2-7; 10 bases match TRBD2. In germline, CDR1 is MNHEY, CDR2 SVGEGT. This CDR3 has 18 amino acids. V was pared by 7 bases and J by 2 bases, with 17 bases of the junction left unmatched. The CDR3 spells CASTQRATSGKGTYEQYF. The CDR3, as DNA: TGTGCCAGCACCCAGAGGGCAACTAGCGGGAAAGGGACCTACGAGCAGTACTTC.

V and J are TRBV7-2 and TRBJ2-4, with 8 bases fitting TRBD2. This CDR3 region has 13 residues. Germline trimming cut 3 bases from V and 6 bases from J; bases unmatched to any gene: 1. CDR1 and CDR2 (germline): SGHTA, FQGNSA. The CDR3 coding sequence is TGTGCCAGCAGCTTCGGACTAGCAAACATTCAGTACTTC. Protein product: CASSFGLANIQYF.

This clonotype was seen a few times. The V gene is TRBV7-2, the J gene TRBJ2-1, with a weak D call TRBD2 (5 bases). V lost 5 bases and J 6 bases, leaving 8 bases between the germline ends. CDR1 is SGHTA and CDR2 is FQGNSA in the germline V gene. The CDR3 spans 12 residues. Here the CDR3 DNA reads TGTGCCAGCAGCAAGCGGACCAATGAGCAGTTCTTC. It codes for CASSKRTNEQFF.

V usage is TRBV7-2 and J usage is TRBJ2-3; 11 bases align to TRBD2. Unmatched junction bases numbered 11, after V lost 8 bases and J lost 4 bases. Per the germline V gene, CDR1 is SGHTA and CDR2 is FQGNSA. This CDR3 region has 16 residues. The CDR3 here is CASSRQGLAESDTQYF. CDR3 sequence (DNA): TGTGCCAGCTCCAGGCAGGGACTAGCGGAGTCAGATACGCAGTATTTT. Looking up the rest from reference TRBV7-2 and TRBJ2-3 gives the full variable domain: GAGVSQSPSNKVTEKGKDVELRCDPISGHTALYWYRQSLGQGLEFLIYFQGNSAPDKSGLPSDRFSAERTGGSVSTLTIQRTQQEDSAVYLCASSRQGLAESDTQYFGPGTRLTVL.